The following is a T cell receptor (beta chain) sequence with its context. This entry is derived from a study of blood T cell repertoires in COVID-19. Study details: COVID-19 samples, acute and convalescent, were from the United States, Italy and Spain. The analysed material was cDNA or gDNA that came from T cells, B-cell-depleted T cells, or PBMCs.

In the study's own analysis: Quantification of nucleated cells was approximated via reference gene primer amplification. Some clones are missing from TCRdb's copy, which holds only in-frame ones; the method was immunoSEQ multiplex PCR. D and trimming come from the DNA, and the V and J calls and clone size come from that table. Here the sample spans 170,000 or so clones, about 83% being singletons. Trimming took 0 bases from V and 5 from J; bases not matched to a gene: 4. Germline CDR1 SGHAT, CDR2 FQNNGV. CDR3 size: 16 residues. The sample was peripheral blood. This TCR derives from a human donor in a cohort sampled during active COVID-19. V and J are TRBV11-2 and TRBJ2-7; 13 nucleotides agree with TRBD2. CDR3: CASSLETSGRRNEQYF. CDR3 coding DNA: TGTGCCAGCAGCTTAGAGACTAGCGGGAGGAGGAACGAGCAGTACTTC.